In this sample, the clone carrying this TCR beta chain turned up once. These data are taken from a study of PD-1 blockade in mismatch repair-deficient tumors. Study-wide context: Patients had around twelve mismatch repair-deficient cancer types, all previously treated and progressing.

The CDR3 covers 18 residues. The germline V gene encodes CDR1 ENHRY and CDR2 SYGVKD. The V gene end was trimmed by 10 bases and the J gene end by 2 bases; junction bases not matched to a gene: 14. Generated by immunoSEQ multiplex PCR, the TCRdb table keeps only in-frame clones and is missing some. This table holds more than 95,000 clones, about 88% found once. This specimen consisted of peripheral blood, obtained 44 weeks after starting pembrolizumab. The chain employs TRBV10-3 and TRBJ2-3, with TRBD2 identical over 14 bases. The source is an adult with mismatch repair-deficient cancer. The CDR3 region is CATLARLAGGTDTDTQYF. CDR3 coding DNA: TGTGCCACCCTAGCCCGACTAGCGGGAGGGACCGACACAGATACGCAGTATTTT.